This TCR beta chain was observed in a study of T-cell reconstitution after alpha-beta-depleted transplantation in children listed by TCRdb under 2016. In terms of the full investigation: Using TCR repertoire profiling, the study quantitatively followed how T-cell immune reconstitution unfolded in children after TCRalphabeta/CD19-depleted allogeneic hematopoietic cell transplantation.

Libraries came from PCR. Sequencing was performed on an Illumina HiSeq 2500. Molecular barcoding was employed in the preparation of TCR libraries, with unique molecular identifiers being used to normalize TCRbeta repertoire quantification. The public reads were reprocessed in TCRdb via fastp at Q25 and MiXCR, keeping in-frame beta chains. Every distinct CDR3 protein forms one entry, paired with its most common genes and DNA. Across this sample there are around 600,000 distinct CDR3 sequences, with roughly a tenth seen only once. The ten most abundant clones make up 4% of the sample. In the case of this clonotype: Its cognate antigen has yet to be identified. There are no base qualities to consult, and no much larger clone falls within one base.

From its cysteine to its phenylalanine, the CDR3 spans 15 amino acids. This entry keeps only the CDR3 DNA: 45 bases, framed from base 1. Trimming takes 3 bases from V and 2 bases from J, and the germline ends sit 13 bases apart. As encoded in the germline V gene, CDR1 is ENHRY while CDR2 is SYGVKD. Recombination joined TRBV10-3 with TRBJ1-2, with the D gene not clear enough to name. The sequences come from PBMCs from the stem cell graft donor, collected from the stem cell graft. This TCR derives from a human donor who donated a stem cell graft to a child with acute myeloid leukemia. The CDR3 protein is CAISDPARENYGYTF. Here is the DNA: TGTGCCATCAGTGACCCCGCCCGGGAAAACTATGGCTACACCTTC.